Here is one T cell receptor (beta chain) with its context. The data originate from a study of human T cells and chemical hapten exposure. Study summary: TCR yields per sample varied, mainly owing to small pooled library volume differences.

Trimming removed 4 bases from V and 3 bases from J, with 7 bases in between. The CDR3 runs 13 residues. Germline CDR1 and CDR2: SGHAT and FQDESV (reference sequence). TCRdb processed the RACE reads anew with MiXCR; each CDR3 protein has one entry. In the table there are roughly 100,000 distinct CDR3 sequences, roughly 8.5% of which are singletons. Documented time point: healthy volunteer bleed at 2 weeks. RNA extraction used unfractionated whole blood as the source of total RNA. V gene TRBV11-1 combines with J gene TRBJ2-1, with D unresolved. This sequence was found in a female donor in good health. Some clones in this sample may be carry-over from other donors' samples. Material: whole blood. CDR3 in DNA: TGTGCCAGCAGCTCCTTACTCTACAATGAGCAGTTCTTC. This translates into CASSSLLYNEQFF.